This TCR beta chain stems from a study of blood T cell repertoires in COVID-19. Sequencing used immunoSEQ multiplex PCR; TCRdb keeps in-frame clones, though not all of them. Here the sample spans about 110,000 clones, more than 80% being singletons. The CDR3 runs to 15 residues. V lost 3 bases to trimming and J lost 6 bases; unmatched junction nucleotides: 8. The germline V gene encodes CDR1 GTSNPN and CDR2 SVGIG (reference sequence). The V gene is TRBV30, the J gene TRBJ1-4; 9 positions match TRBD1. The TCR was taken from a woman aged 40 to 50 with acute or convalescent COVID-19. The source material was peripheral blood. The CDR3 DNA reads as TGTGCCTGGAGGGGTCGACAGGGGGATCATGAAAAACTGTTTTTT. The encoded protein is CAWRGRQGDHEKLFF.